This TCR beta chain was sequenced in a study of blood T cell repertoires in COVID-19 (dated by TCRdb to the early 2020s). Broadly, across the study: Samples covering the acute and convalescent phases of COVID-19 were provided by collaborators in the United States, Italy and Spain. The dataset comprised deeply sampled blood TCRbeta repertoires from subjects exposed to, actively infected with, or recovered from COVID-19. HLA class I and class II types, where available, came from metadata supplied by the sample provider rather than from assay-based typing. The material from the prospective study consisted of cDNA or gDNA derived from T cells, B-cell-depleted T cells, or PBMCs. The repertoires were released in a freely available public database meant as a resource for research on the immune response to SARS-CoV-2. Samples were obtained from the ongoing ImmuneRACE study (first 160 participants) and from about 1,300 subjects provided by 6 global collaborators. Sample metadata almost always included a de-identified subject ID, COVID-19 status, age in years and sex. Paper-wide results and their limitations: The quantity of clinical and demographic metadata differed by source and by participant and was supplied without curation.

The immunoSEQ Assay, a bias-controlled multiplex PCR, was used to amplify TCRbeta CDR3 regions from genomic DNA. The paper's processing steps were these. The number of nucleated cells in each sample was estimated from the amplification of reference gene primers within the assay. To quantify the absolute abundance of each unique TCRbeta CDR3 rearrangement, sequence reads were collapsed and filtered. For each sample, productive Simpson clonality was calculated as the square root of Simpson's diversity index over productive rearrangements. TCRdb's version of the immuneACCESS table is confined to in-frame rearrangements and falls short of the full clone set. An unresolved V gene accounts for under half of the shortfall where checked; the remainder is of unknown origin. That table supplies the V and J calls and clone size; D and trimming were determined from the DNA. This sample is represented by 63,000 or so clones; around nine tenths of them were singletons. Together, the top ten hold less than 1.5% of the sample.

V is clipped by 2 bases and J by 12 bases, and the sequence between their germline boundaries is 14 bases long. In the germline V gene, CDR1 corresponds to SGHTA and CDR2 to FQGNSA. Counted from cysteine to phenylalanine, this CDR3 has 14 amino acids. CDR3 DNA is the only sequence kept; it has 42 bases, read in frame from the first base. Details on this clone: The antigen it recognizes is unknown. Per-base quality was not reported, and no clone a single base away is much larger than it.

The collaborating institutions used their own protocols to collect whole blood in K2EDTA tubes. For TCRbeta analysis, collaborator samples were shipped as frozen whole blood, as isolated PBMCs, or as DNA extracted from either sample type. The chain couples TRBV7-2 to TRBJ1-6; TRBD1 is possibly the D segment (6 matching bases). The sample comprised peripheral blood. This TCR was recovered from a man in his fifties or sixties with acute or convalescent COVID-19. The CDR3 protein: CASSLNRVILPLHF. DNA sequence: TGTGCCAGCAGCTTAAACAGGGTCATCCTACCCCTCCACTTT.